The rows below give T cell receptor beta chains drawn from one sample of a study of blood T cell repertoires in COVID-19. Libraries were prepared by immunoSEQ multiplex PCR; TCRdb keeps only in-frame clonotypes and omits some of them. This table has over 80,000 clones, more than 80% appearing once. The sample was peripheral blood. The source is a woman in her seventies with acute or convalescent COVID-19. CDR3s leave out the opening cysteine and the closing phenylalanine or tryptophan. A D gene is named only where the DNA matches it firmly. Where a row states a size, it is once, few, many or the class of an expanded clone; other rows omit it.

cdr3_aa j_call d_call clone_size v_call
ASSLSGQGRTEQY TRBJ2-7 TRBD1 NA TRBV28
ASSSRGPNYGYT TRBJ1-2 TRBD1 NA TRBV2
ASSLVLAGGGRTDTQY TRBJ2-3 TRBD2 NA TRBV7-2
ASSLPGDTQY TRBJ2-3 NA NA TRBV28
ASSVDPRWDYGYT TRBJ1-2 NA NA TRBV9
ASSFYRSNTEAF TRBJ1-1 NA NA TRBV13
ASSHTPQGPGSQPQH TRBJ1-5 NA NA TRBV7-3
ASSTRRLQETQY TRBJ2-5 NA NA TRBV13
ASFIDRVTEAF TRBJ1-1 TRBD1 NA TRBV2
ASSLALAGSSGANVLT TRBJ2-6 TRBD2 few TRBV7-8
ASSQTSGRWGEQY TRBJ2-7 TRBD2 NA TRBV4-2
AWSVARTGLFNSPLH TRBJ1-6 TRBD1 NA TRBV30
ASSSTLARDPDEQY TRBJ2-7 NA NA TRBV11-3
ASSQDLQGAFGYT TRBJ1-2 TRBD1 NA TRBV4-3
ASSPSGGSYNEQF TRBJ2-1 NA NA TRBV7-2
ASSWGSTHTIY TRBJ1-3 NA NA TRBV11-1
ASRYGQVNTEAF TRBJ1-1 TRBD1 NA TRBV19
SASLPRALRLYEQY TRBJ2-7 NA NA TRBV20-1
ASSLRRGGGISDGYT TRBJ1-2 NA few TRBV28
ASSKQGAGGYT TRBJ1-2 TRBD1 once TRBV12-3/TRBV12-4
ASSISGTGEQY TRBJ2-7 TRBD1 NA TRBV5-6
ASSLMTGPYEQY TRBJ2-7 TRBD1 NA TRBV5-4
ASSAPTGYSNQPQH TRBJ1-5 NA few TRBV2
ASSYRPSGIADTQY TRBJ2-3 TRBD2 NA TRBV13
AISADRHNEQF TRBJ2-1 NA NA TRBV10-3
ASSTGAGGYGYT TRBJ1-2 TRBD1 few TRBV6-6
ATRTGETQY TRBJ2-5 NA NA TRBV27
ASSNAGRGQPQH TRBJ1-5 NA NA TRBV19
ASNPLSSTNEKLF TRBJ1-4 NA NA TRBV28
ASSLGRVGDNTGELF TRBJ2-2 NA NA TRBV7-6
ASSLKTSSYNSPLH TRBJ1-6 NA NA TRBV7-6
ASSQGTSGDEQF TRBJ2-1 TRBD2 NA TRBV4-2
ASSLARGQSYEQY TRBJ2-7 TRBD1 NA TRBV7-2
ASSLGQGASGGYT TRBJ1-2 TRBD1 once TRBV5-1
ASSFGLAASSYNEQF TRBJ2-1 TRBD2 NA TRBV5-1
ASSLDGFYNSPLH TRBJ1-6 NA NA TRBV5-1
ASSQGANSPLH TRBJ1-6 TRBD1 NA TRBV6-6
ASSQDRHMNYGYT TRBJ1-2 NA few TRBV7-2
AISEVRPGPQH TRBJ1-5 NA NA TRBV10-3
ASSKSGTGDEQY TRBJ2-7 TRBD1 NA TRBV7-3
ASSLARDNSPLH TRBJ1-6 NA few TRBV5-6
ASSPRQNVNTEAF TRBJ1-1 NA NA TRBV19
ASSTTRGEQY TRBJ2-7 NA few TRBV2
ASRLGRAIGTEAF TRBJ1-1 NA NA TRBV27
ASSKAGTVTNTEAF TRBJ1-1 NA NA TRBV21-1
ASRRSGRAYEQY TRBJ2-7 TRBD2 NA TRBV5-6